These 27 T cell receptor beta chains share one sample of origin, sequenced in a study of CD8 T cells in Susac syndrome. Random hexamers were used to reverse transcribe an amount of roughly 0.45 to 1 ug RNA. TCRdb re-called the immunoSEQ multiplex PCR reads with MiXCR, one entry per CDR3 protein. The repertoire has 40,000 to 55,000 distinct CDR3 sequences, 85% to 95% of them found once; the top ten carry 0.45% to 0.65%. Material for sequencing was CD8+ T cells from PBMCs. These receptors were obtained from a human donor with multiple sclerosis.

CDR3 region: CASSQDEDQPQHF. The CDR3 nucleotides are TGCGCCAGCAGCCAAGATGAGGATCAGCCCCAGCATTTT. The chain uses TRBV4-3 and TRBJ1-5; D remains unclear. The length of the CDR3 is 13 residues. CDR1 and CDR2 from the germline V gene are LGHNA and YSLEER. Trimming removed 0 bases at V and 5 bases at J, with 5 bases between.

This rearrangement joins TRBV5-1 to TRBJ1-1; TRBD1 aligns across 8 bases. CDR1 is SGHRS and CDR2 is YFSETQ in the germline V gene. The V and J ends lost 1 base and 1 base, in that order; junction bases with no gene match: 3. CDR3 length equals 15 residues. The CDR3 coding sequence is TGCGCCAGCAGCTTGCAGGACAGGGAGAACACTGAAGCTTTCTTT. It yields the protein CASSLQDRENTEAFF.

The chain uses TRBV28 and TRBJ2-7, with D perhaps TRBD1 (6 bases). The CDR3 is made up of 14 amino acids. V was cut by 4 bases and J by 4 bases, with 14 bases left in between. Germline lookup yields CDR1 MDHEN and CDR2 SYDVKM. CDR3 loop: CASSSSGTIYEQYF. As DNA, the CDR3 is TGTGCCAGCAGTTCTTCCGGGACAATTTACGAGCAGTACTTC.

The rearrangement links TRBV4-3 to TRBJ2-7; D is perhaps TRBD1 or TRBD2 (6 bases each). CDR1 is LGHNA, CDR2 YSLEER, per germline. There are 13 residues in the CDR3. The germline V and J ends were trimmed by 8 bases and 4 bases, with 15 bases remaining between them. The CDR3 region has the DNA TGCGCCAGCGCGTGGGGGGCGGGATACGAGCAGTACTTC. Protein: CASAWGAGYEQYF.

The rearrangement joins TRBV6-2 or TRBV6-3 to TRBJ2-7; TRBD1 matches 9 bases. V lost 5 bases to trimming and J lost 4 bases; unmatched junction nucleotides: 6. Germline CDR1 is MNHEY and CDR2 is SVGEGT. The CDR3 runs 14 residues. The CDR3, as DNA: TGTGCCAGCAGTCACAGGGGGCGATTTTACGAGCAGTACTTC. It yields the protein CASSHRGRFYEQYF.

V is TRBV19 and J is TRBJ1-1, with 7 nucleotides matching TRBD1. V was pared by 3 bases and J by 4 bases, with 2 bases of the junction left unmatched. CDR3 length equals 13 residues. Germline V gene sequence: CDR1 LNHDA, CDR2 SQIVND (reference sequence). The CDR3 bases are TGTGCCAGTAGTATGACAGGGTCCACTGAAGCTTTCTTT. Protein product: CASSMTGSTEAFF.

The J gene is TRBJ1-1, the V gene TRBV30; D remains unclear. Trimming pared 3 bases from V and 8 bases from J, leaving 10 bases between. CDR3 length equals 11 residues. CDR1 is GTSNPN and CDR2 is SVGIG in the germline V gene (reference sequence). The CDR3 loop reads CAWSQALEAFF. Written as DNA, the CDR3 is TGTGCCTGGAGCCAGGCCTTAGAAGCTTTCTTT.

V usage is TRBV27 and J usage is TRBJ2-7; TRBD1 aligns across 10 bases. CDR1 and CDR2 from the germline V gene are MNHEY and SMNVEV (reference sequence). With 7 bases clipped from V and 4 bases from J, the junction kept 7 bases outside the gene matches. The CDR3 extends over 14 amino acids. The CDR3, as DNA: TGTGCCAGCAAACCGGGACAGGGGTATTACGAGCAGTACTTC. This translates into CASKPGQGYYEQYF.

The chain is built from TRBV5-1 and TRBJ2-3; D tentatively reads TRBD1 or TRBD2 (6 bases each). In germline, CDR1 is SGHRS, CDR2 YFSETQ. The CDR3 consists of 17 residues. V lost 0 bases and J lost 6, with 20 bases in between. DNA for the CDR3: TGCGCCAGCAGCTTGGCAACAGACAGGAGGGGAACGGATACGCAGTATTTT. Protein product: CASSLATDRRGTDTQYF.

This chain connects TRBV9 to TRBJ1-2; no clear D. V was pared by 3 bases and J by 5 bases, with 20 bases between. Per the germline V gene, CDR1 is SGDLS and CDR2 is YYNGEE. The CDR3 has 16 residues. CDR3 nucleotide sequence: TGTGCCAGCAGCGGGGTCCGGAGAGCAATCCAGTATGGCTACACCTTC. This translates into CASSGVRRAIQYGYTF. Together with reference TRBV9 and TRBJ1-2, the CDR3 gives the full variable domain: DSGVTQTPKHLITATGQRVTLRCSPRSGDLSVYWYQQSLDQGLQFLIQYYNGEERAKGNILERFSAQQFPDLHSELNLSSLELGDSALYFCASSGVRRAIQYGYTFGSGTRLTVV.

The chain couples TRBV7-3 to TRBJ2-1, with 9 bases lining up with TRBD2. CDR3 length: 15 amino acids. Trimming at V came to 3 bases and at J to 7 bases, leaving 7 bases not matched to a gene. Germline V gene sequence: CDR1 SGHTA, CDR2 FQGTGA. CDR3 amino acids: CASSFAGGPGNEQFF. CDR3 nucleotides: TGTGCCAGCAGCTTCGCGGGGGGGCCGGGTAATGAGCAGTTCTTC.

The count of this clonotype is one. The rearrangement links TRBV28 to TRBJ1-5, with D perhaps TRBD1 (5 bases). Between the trimmed V and J ends, which lost 6 bases and 3 bases, there was a span of 12 bases. Germline-derived CDR1 and CDR2 are MDHEN and SYDVKM. The CDR3 runs 14 residues. CDR3 sequence (DNA): TGTGCCAGCAGCCGGGACGGAGACAATCAGCCCCAGCATTTT. This encodes CASSRDGDNQPQHF.

This chain uses TRBV7-9 with TRBJ2-5; D might be TRBD2 (6 bases). Germline lookup yields CDR1 SEHNR and CDR2 FQNEAQ (reference sequence). V lost 3 bases and J 7 bases, leaving 15 bases between the germline ends. CDR3 length: 14 residues. The CDR3 here is CASSLVEGYGTQYF. DNA for the CDR3: TGTGCCAGCAGCTTGGTGGAGGGTTACGGGACCCAGTACTTC.

The chain uses TRBV3-1 and TRBJ1-1; 7 nucleotides match TRBD1. Looked up from germline, CDR1 is LGHDT and CDR2 is YNNKEL (reference sequence). V lost 5 bases to trimming and J lost 5 bases; unmatched junction nucleotides: 17. This CDR3 is built from 17 residues. CDR3 coding DNA: TGTGCCAGCAGCAAAAACCCGAAGACAGGGTTACTTACTGAAGCTTTCTTT. Its translation: CASSKNPKTGLLTEAFF.

This rearrangement joins TRBV6-1 to TRBJ1-5; tentative D call: TRBD1 (5 bases). The V and J ends lost 1 base and 6 bases respectively, with 13 bases between them. Germline CDR1 reads MNHNS; CDR2 reads SASEGT. The length of the CDR3 is 15 residues. Here the CDR3 DNA reads TGTGCCAGCAGTGAAGTGGGGGGGGAGAGTCAGCCCCAGCATTTT. It is translated as CASSEVGGESQPQHF.

This sequence joins TRBV5-4 and TRBJ2-7; 7 nucleotides agree with TRBD1. Germline loops: CDR1 SGHNT, CDR2 YYREEE (reference sequence). V was pared by 4 bases and J by 2 bases, with 9 bases of the junction left unmatched. The CDR3 is made up of 15 amino acids. DNA for the CDR3: TGTGCCAGCAGCACCTCCGGGACAGTAGCCTACGAGCAGTACTTC. Amino acids: CASSTSGTVAYEQYF.

This rearrangement joins TRBV29-1 to TRBJ2-2; 7 bases line up with TRBD1. J lost 1 base, V lost 3 bases, and 8 bases had no gene match. CDR1 and CDR2 (germline): SQVTM, ANQGSEA. The CDR3 extends over 16 amino acids. The CDR3 sequence is CSVEPGDRENTGELFF. In DNA form, the CDR3 reads TGCAGCGTTGAGCCCGGAGACAGGGAGAACACCGGGGAGCTGTTTTTT.

This clonotype was picked up a small number of times. The chain employs TRBV16 and TRBJ1-2; D remains ambiguous. The V and J ends lost 1 base and 8 bases respectively, with 23 bases between them. The length of the CDR3 is 17 residues. CDR1 and CDR2 (germline): KGHSY, FQNENV. In nucleotides, the CDR3 is TGTGCCAGCAGCCAATTCGGAATCGGACGGGATCGAGGGGGCTACACCTTC. It translates to CASSQFGIGRDRGGYTF.

This chain links TRBV27 with TRBJ1-1, with D possibly matching TRBD1 (6 bases). V was trimmed by 1 base and J by 10 bases, leaving 16 bases between them. The CDR3 contains 14 residues. Germline V lookup: CDR1 MNHEY, CDR2 SMNVEV (reference sequence). Here the CDR3 reads CASSLLVRGGLAFF. CDR3 in DNA: TGTGCCAGCAGTTTATTGGTCAGGGGAGGGCTAGCTTTCTTT.

The gene calls are TRBV9 and TRBJ2-5, with 14 positions matching TRBD2. This CDR3 contains 18 residues. The trim removed 0 bases at V and 4 bases at J, leaving 8 bases unmatched. Looked up from germline, CDR1 is SGDLS and CDR2 is YYNGEE. The CDR3 is CASSVGTSGGSSGETQYF. The CDR3 bases are TGTGCCAGCAGCGTAGGGACTAGCGGGGGGTCGTCAGGAGAGACCCAGTACTTC.

This chain links TRBV9 with TRBJ2-2; no clear D gene. This CDR3 has 17 residues. The germline V gene has CDR1 SGDLS and CDR2 YYNGEE. With 0 bases removed from V and 5 bases from J, the gap between germline ends came to 17 bases. The CDR3 region is CASSVDSSPRWTGELFF. The CDR3 region has the DNA TGTGCCAGCAGCGTAGATAGCAGCCCCCGTTGGACCGGGGAGCTGTTTTTT.

The chain combines TRBV20-1 with TRBJ1-2; D ambiguous. The germline CDR1 and CDR2 sequences are DFQATT and SNEGSKA (reference sequence). The CDR3 contains 13 residues. V was trimmed by 0 bases and J by 1 base, leaving 6 bases between them. The CDR3 loop is CSARDVSNYGYTF. The CDR3 nucleotides read TGCAGTGCTAGAGATGTCAGTAACTATGGCTACACCTTC.

DNA of the CDR3: TGTGCCAGCAGTTTTTATAGCAATCAGCCCCAGCATTTT. Its protein is CASSFYSNQPQHF. The chain recombines TRBV27 with TRBJ1-5; D gene ambiguous. The CDR3 has 13 amino acids. Germline V CDR1 and CDR2: MNHEY, SMNVEV (reference sequence). V was cut by 3 bases and J by 0 bases, with 3 bases left in between.

The V gene is TRBV28, the J gene TRBJ2-7, with a weak D call TRBD1 (6 bases). Germline V gene data show CDR1 as MDHEN and CDR2 as SYDVKM. CDR3 length: 13 amino acids. Trimming took off 4 bases at V and 5 bases at J, with 12 bases between the two ends. The CDR3 sequence: CASSSPGVHEQYF. The CDR3 DNA reads TGTGCCAGCAGTTCTCCAGGGGTCCACGAGCAGTACTTC.

The V and J genes are TRBV6-1 and TRBJ1-4; a weak D match, TRBD1 (5 bases). V shed 6 bases and J shed 0 bases, with 20 bases lying between them. This CDR3 is 18 amino acids long. From germline, CDR1 is MNHNS and CDR2 SASEGT. This CDR3 is CASRGLPGLMATNEKLFF. The CDR3 nucleotides are TGTGCCAGCAGGGGCCTGCCGGGACTCATGGCAACTAATGAAAAACTGTTTTTT.

This rearrangement joins TRBV28 to TRBJ1-2; maybe TRBD1 (6 bases). CDR3 length equals 15 residues. Germline V gene data show CDR1 as MDHEN and CDR2 as SYDVKM. V lost 5 bases and J 2 bases, leaving 15 bases between the germline ends. The CDR3 loop is CASSTGRGKNYGYTF. The CDR3 coding sequence is TGTGCCAGCAGTACAGGGAGGGGAAAGAACTATGGCTACACCTTC.

This clonotype has a single count. The rearrangement uses TRBV15 and TRBJ2-5; possibly TRBD2 for D (7 bases). Germline CDR1 reads LNHNV; CDR2 reads YYDKDF (reference sequence). Deletions cut 5 bases from V and 5 bases from J, with 21 bases between. The CDR3 covers 16 residues. CDR3 loop: CATSFLRGGPPETQYF. The CDR3 DNA follows: TGTGCCACCAGCTTTTTGAGGGGGGGCCCCCCGGAGACCCAGTACTTC.